This T cell receptor (beta chain) was retrieved from a study of OX40 agonist ivuxolimab in advanced cancers. Some background on the complete study: Ivuxolimab was an agonistic, fully human IgG2 monoclonal antibody directed against OX40 (CD134), a costimulatory receptor. The paper covers the monotherapy dose-escalation part of the phase I ivuxolimab trial, which included N ≈ 54 patients. The dose-escalation cohort was approximately 83% male with a mean age of approximately 59 years, ranging from about 23 to 85. Intravenous ivuxolimab was administered to patients every 2 weeks at six dose levels: 0.01, 0.1, 0.3, 1.5, 3 and 10 mg/kg. Partial responses occurred in three dose-escalation patients, of whom one had hepatocellular carcinoma and two had cutaneous melanoma. Patients were allowed to have had prior anti-PD-1, anti-PD-L1 or anti-CTLA-4 therapy, and 30% to 40% of the dose-escalation patients had been treated with checkpoint inhibitors. The point of sequencing TCRbeta in the periphery was to test whether ivuxolimab changed TCR sequence diversity and drove clonal T-cell expansion. Of the approximately 50 dose-escalation patients, hepatocellular carcinoma was present in some 19, melanoma in around 15, renal cell carcinoma in 9 and head and neck cancer in 9.

Details on this clone: Its antigen is unknown. No base quality values were provided; no much bigger clone lies one nucleotide off.

Patients with a history of autoimmune disease or receiving systemic immunosuppression were excluded from the trial. Peripheral blood for TCR sequencing was collected from all dose cohorts at baseline, on cycle 4 day 1, and on cycle 7 day 1. Samples came from an open-label, multicenter, first-in-human phase I dose-escalation trial of ivuxolimab. The trial enrolled adults with locally advanced or metastatic head and neck squamous cell, hepatocellular, melanoma or renal cell carcinoma. Before TCR sequencing, CD4+ T cells and CD8+ T cells from peripheral blood were sorted into separate populations. Genomic DNA was isolated from the sorted cells so that the TCRbeta CDR3 region could be sequenced. The immunoSEQ Assay was used to sequence the TCRbeta CDR3 regions. What TCRdb holds here is the immuneACCESS table cut down to in-frame rearrangements. Part of the clones is not present; checked against another copy, under half of the missing clones reflect an unresolved V gene, and the others are unexplained. For this sample the table gives some 74,000 clones, of which 90% were detected only once. The ten largest clones represent under 0.35% of the sample.

Based on the germline V gene (reference sequence), the CDR1 and CDR2 sequences are SGHNT and YYREEE. The CDR3 runs 15 residues from the cysteine to the phenylalanine. Only the CDR3 DNA is retained, 45 bases long and in frame from the first base. V sheds 5 bases and J sheds 0 bases, leaving 12 bases between their ends. Beyond this particular receptor, the publication reports: Low levels of normalized T-cell clonal expansion were also seen in some patients who did not respond. Clonal expansion of both CD4+ and CD8+ blood T cells was observed from baseline to week 6 at doses 0.1 to 3.0 mg/kg. In the 0.1-3.0 mg/kg groups, partial responders had among the lowest normalized peripheral clonal expansion, particularly in CD8+ T cells. Antigen specificity was not determined for the clonally expanded peripheral T cells. After ivuxolimab, more expanded clones were found on average in CD8+ T cells than in CD4+ T cells.

The TCR comes from an adult with an advanced solid tumor such as melanoma, head and neck, liver or kidney cancer. Here the sequenced sample was CD4+ or CD8+ T cells sorted from blood, taken in a trial of the OX40 agonist ivuxolimab. The chain employs TRBV5-4 and TRBJ2-1; the D gene cannot be resolved beyond TRBD1 or TRBD2, each matching 5 bases. The encoded CDR3 is CASREGGGSYNEQFF. The base sequence is TGTGCCAGCAGAGAAGGTGGGGGCTCCTACAATGAGCAGTTCTTC.